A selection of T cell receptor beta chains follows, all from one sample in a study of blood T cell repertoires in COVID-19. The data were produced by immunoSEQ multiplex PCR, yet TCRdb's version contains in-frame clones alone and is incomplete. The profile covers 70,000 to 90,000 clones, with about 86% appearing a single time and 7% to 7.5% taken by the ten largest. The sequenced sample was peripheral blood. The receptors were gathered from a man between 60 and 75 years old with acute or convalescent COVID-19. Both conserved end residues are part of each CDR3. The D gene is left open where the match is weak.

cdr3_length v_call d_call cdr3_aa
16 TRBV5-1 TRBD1 CASSSGTGVFATEAFF
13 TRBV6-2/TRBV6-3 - CASSYPGTFEQYF
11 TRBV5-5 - CASSSISGQYF
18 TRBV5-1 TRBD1 CASSFRDSLPLAKNIQYF
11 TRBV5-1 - CASSLETEAFF
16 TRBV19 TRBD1 CASSIATGQGYNEQFF
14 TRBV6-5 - CASSYTGTTRGYTF
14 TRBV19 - CASSIFGQSYEQYF
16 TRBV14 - CASSQVGGASYNEQFF
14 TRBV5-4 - CASSPGLFSYEQYF
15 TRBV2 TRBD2 CASRIAGGPINEQFF
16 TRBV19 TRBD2 CASSMAGRAGSYEQYF
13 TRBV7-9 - CASSGRHRSEAFF
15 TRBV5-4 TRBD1 CASKSDRGITGELFF
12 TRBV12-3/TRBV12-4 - CASGRGGTEAFF
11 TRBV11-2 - CASSYTYEQYF
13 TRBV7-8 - CASSLATGYEQYF
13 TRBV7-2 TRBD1 CASGDRVGQPQHF
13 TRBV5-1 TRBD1 CASSLGQGNEQFF
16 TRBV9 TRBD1 CASSLGQGQGNTEAFF
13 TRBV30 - CAWDRDNSYEQYF
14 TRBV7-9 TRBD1 CASSLERGHEKLFF
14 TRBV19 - CASRPRGTYNEQFF
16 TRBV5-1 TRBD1 CASSLERTGGNNEQFF
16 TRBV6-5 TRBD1 CASSYDLQGLNTEAFF
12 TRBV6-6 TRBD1 CASGTGNEKLFF
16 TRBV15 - CATSRDLASIPDTQYF
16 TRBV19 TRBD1 CATNPDRGQGNQPQHF
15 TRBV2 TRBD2 CASRRTSGYSYEQYF
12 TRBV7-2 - CASSLDQRALYF
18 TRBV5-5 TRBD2 CASSLTSGRAGFFNEQYF
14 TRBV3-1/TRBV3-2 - CASSQAQSGNTIYF
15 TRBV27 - CASSLRGGNTGELFF
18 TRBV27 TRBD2 CASRNWAGGRYSTDTQYF
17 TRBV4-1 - CASSQEAAGAIGQPQHF
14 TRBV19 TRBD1 CASSSVQGTDTQYF
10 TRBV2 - CASSVEAQYF
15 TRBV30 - CAWSVLGATNEKLFF
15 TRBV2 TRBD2 CASISPSGNTDTQYF
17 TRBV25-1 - CASSVSAYGARNTEAFF
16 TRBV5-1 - CASSLSEGYIKNIQYF
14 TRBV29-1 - CSVVGGRGYNEQFF
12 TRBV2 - CASSQSSYEQYF
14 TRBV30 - CAWTPSQGTYEQYF
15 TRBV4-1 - CASSQLAVTAYEQYF
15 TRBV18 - CASSPQGTNNSPLHF
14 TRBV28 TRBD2 CASSPGRGGETQYF
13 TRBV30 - CAWTGDGTGELFF
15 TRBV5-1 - CASSLVGLAQDEQYF
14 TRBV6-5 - CASSFHDRSETQYF
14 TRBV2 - CASTLAEHTGELFF
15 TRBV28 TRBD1 CASSLNRGRSGELFF
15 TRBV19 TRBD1 CASTSLGQANYGYTF
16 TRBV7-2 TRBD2 CASSRTSGRVAYEQYF
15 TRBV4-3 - CASSQGQTNAYGYTF
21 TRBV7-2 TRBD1 CASSSARQGTRSGGFTDTQYF
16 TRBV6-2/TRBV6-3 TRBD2 CASSSRTSGLVGAQYF
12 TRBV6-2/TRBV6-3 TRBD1 CASSHGQGEAFF
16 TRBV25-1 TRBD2 CASSPNVAGSSYEQYF
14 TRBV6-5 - CASSLQEIISPLHF